The T cell receptor beta chain described here comes from a study of pediatric ulcerative colitis. In regard to this clone: Its antigen remains unknown.

Sequencing was performed with immunoSEQ multiplex PCR; in TCRdb, only in-frame clones are kept and a portion is missing. The table has about 5,800 clones, roughly 86% seen once. CDR1 is LGHNA, CDR2 YSLEER, per germline. V trimming: 0 bases; J trimming: 3 bases; junction bases outside the gene matches: 11. This CDR3 comprises 18 residues. Findings and limits, study-wide: All ulcerative colitis patients, but no controls, carried two rectal clonotypes. Repertoires came from total lymphocyte DNA, so rare subsets like regulatory T cells may be missed.

The sequenced sample consisted of blood. The chain joins TRBV4-3 to TRBJ2-1, with 7 bases identical to TRBD2. The sequence was obtained from a girl between 10 and 17 years old who was a control in a study of pediatric ulcerative colitis. CDR3 region: CASSQDLVGAGSYNEQFF. The CDR3 region has the DNA TGCGCCAGCAGCCAAGATCTGGTAGGAGCGGGGAGCTACAATGAGCAGTTCTTC.